Reported below is one TCR beta chain. Antigen: not known. The data are from a study of cytomegalovirus exposure and HLA in healthy donors. Study as a whole: Membership in the Caucasian-associated ancestry cluster was found for about 80% of 350 to 450 genotyped donors. Study-wide results and limits: Productive status was seen about 87% or about 30% of the time for most TCR beta V segments in an earlier analysis.

The PCR employed 60 Vbeta primers together with 13 Jbeta primers. Per the study methods: It was a later analysis that counted 83 million or so unique TCR beta chains, of which some 12 million were shared. The protocol was immunoSEQ multiplex PCR, while the TCRdb copy is restricted to in-frame clones and leaves out a portion. D and trimming were read from the DNA, whereas the V and J calls and clone size are those reported in that table. The sample holds about 40,000 clones, roughly 63% seen once. The J segment lost 10 bases and the V segment lost 7 bases, leaving 12 bases of the junction unmatched. Germline V gene lookup returns CDR1 SQVTM and CDR2 ANQGSEA. The CDR3 totals 14 residues.

This sequence joins TRBV29-1 and TRBJ2-1; 11 positions agree with TRBD2. Sequenced material: PBMCs. The sequence derives from a man aged 60 to 75 in good health and CMV-seropositive. The DNA for the CDR3 is TGCAGCGCCGGGACTAGCGGCACCCGTGGGGAGCAGTTCTTC. It specifies CSAGTSGTRGEQFF.